The entry below gives a single T cell receptor beta chain sequence along with its context. Measured with immunoSEQ multiplex PCR; TCRdb has only the in-frame clones, and not every one. The sample includes approximately 1,900 clones, around 78% seen only once; the top ten take 58%. This CDR3 comprises 14 residues. Germline V lookup: CDR1 SGHRS, CDR2 YFSETQ. V shed 4 bases and J 9 bases; nucleotides not matched to a gene: 10. This sample was included in a study of ipilimumab plus nivolumab after autologous stem cell transplantation. The chain couples TRBV5-1 to TRBJ2-1; TRBD2 aligns across 7 bases. The TCR sequence derives from a male donor with multiple myeloma. The sequencing used PBMCs, collected in a trial of ipilimumab plus nivolumab as post-transplant consolidation. The CDR3 spells CASSPRERGSEQFF. DNA of the CDR3: TGCGCCAGCAGCCCCCGGGAGCGCGGGAGTGAGCAGTTCTTC.